This T cell receptor beta chain originates from a study of T cell responses to AZD1222 COVID-19 vaccine (dated by TCRdb to about 2021). In terms of the full investigation: AZD1222 recipients with second doses at about 4 weeks or about 12 weeks were pooled, because spike-specific TCR depth and breadth did not differ between schedules. TCR sequencing was performed for some 250 trial participants, of whom roughly 200 were given two doses of AZD1222 and approximately 25 were given two doses of MenACWY control vaccine. Enrollment into the trials was organized by age into subgroups of 18-55, 56-69 and 70-plus years, and those subgroups contained about 150, 27 and 61 TCR-sequenced participants, respectively. Study-wide findings and limitations: Participants were mostly white British and included more females than males, and it was suggested by the authors that clonal diversity may have been underestimated. Conclusions about previously exposed vaccinees are limited because only a handful of AZD1222 recipients were SARS-CoV-2 seropositive at baseline. In the small 56-69-year group, the increase in depth fell short of significance, most likely because of low power. Nearly half of unique spike-specific TCRs reportedly recognized epitopes outside regions mutated in the B.1.351 and B.1.1.7 variants. The whole spike protein was spanned by vaccine-associated CD4 TCRs, and dominant responses were seen in regions 160-218 and 743-854. Because no day 14 peak-response samples were available, repertoires were characterized only after the peak T cell response. Spike-specific TCR breadth and depth rose significantly after two AZD1222 doses compared with day 0 and with MenACWY recipients.

The CDR3 regions of human TCRbeta chains were analyzed by immunosequencing. Regarding the original processing steps: TCRs in the repertoires were compared against a reference library of SARS-CoV-2-specific TCRs that had been generated with the MIRA antigen-specificity platform. Breadth was defined as the fraction of unique TCRs that were SARS-CoV-2-associated. Depth was defined as the fraction of total T cells that were SARS-CoV-2-associated. Using the MIRA data, each spike-specific TCR was mapped to the spike region that the TCR reacts to and placed in a CD4 or CD8 class. Log10-transformed breadth and depth values were compared by one-way ANOVA with Sidak's multiple comparisons tests. Drawn from immuneACCESS, this table holds only the in-frame rearrangements with V and J called that TCRdb kept. Clones are partly lost; checked studies trace under half to an unresolved V gene and leave the rest unexplained. V, J and clone size are taken as reported in that table, and D and trimming were inferred from the DNA itself. Present in this sample are about 59,000 clones, about 79% of which were seen just once. 20% of the sample rests with the top ten.

Notes on this clone: This receptor's antigen is unknown. Per-nucleotide qualities are absent, and no much larger clonotype sits a single base away.

Reading the label with the study, this specimen's time point is: baseline before first vaccination. The vaccinee samples were drawn from two UK trials, COV001 and COV002, one of which was a single-blind randomized controlled phase 2/3 trial testing AZD1222 (ChAdOx1 nCoV-19) in healthy adults. Trial participant PBMC samples were collected at day 0 and day 28 after the second dose for TCRbeta chain sequencing. From its cysteine to its phenylalanine, the CDR3 spans 13 amino acids. The only DNA kept is the CDR3, 39 bases in frame from the first base. CDR1 and CDR2 are read off the germline V gene as SQVTM and ANQGSEA. The junction carries 16 bases between V and J, which are trimmed by 4 bases and 6 bases respectively.

The source material was peripheral blood, sampled on day 0 of AZD1222 vaccination. The receptor was isolated from an adult in good health. The chain links TRBV29-1 with TRBJ2-7, and perhaps TRBD2 as D gene, on 6 matching bases. This receptor has the CDR3 CSVGGGAAGEQYF. Here is the DNA: TGCAGCGTTGGCGGAGGGGCAGCAGGCGAGCAGTACTTC.